These 10 T cell receptor beta chains came from one sample sequenced in a study of molecular identifiers for immune sequencing clone quantification. TCRdb re-derived calls from the PCR reads in MiXCR, one entry per CDR3 protein. The sample lists around 470,000 distinct CDR3 sequences, over 20% occurring once. Sequencing used naive CD8+ T cells from blood, with Jurkat cell RNA spiked in. The subset denotes: FACS-sorted CD8+CD4-CCR7+CD45RA+ naive T cells. These TCRs come from a human donor in good health. Some libraries in this study had Jurkat cell RNA spiked in.

The chain uses TRBV12-3 or TRBV12-4 and TRBJ2-7; TRBD2 aligns across 7 bases. Germline trimming cut 3 bases from V and 2 bases from J; bases unmatched to any gene: 4. CDR3 length: 14 amino acids. The CDR3 sequence is CASSFSRGAYEQYF. The CDR3 nucleotides read TGTGCCAGCAGTTTCTCTCGGGGGGCCTACGAGCAGTACTTC.

This clonotype was picked up many times. The V and J genes are TRBV7-9 and TRBJ2-7; D gene unclear. This CDR3 has 16 amino acids. Germline V gives CDR1 SEHNR, CDR2 FQNEAQ (reference sequence). Trimming took 4 bases from V and 9 from J, leaving 25 bases between them. In DNA form, the CDR3 reads TGTGCCAGCAGCTCAGATCCATCGTACCGTGAGTTGGTGCAGTACTTC. It encodes CASSSDPSYRELVQYF.

In this sample, this clonotype turned up a few times. In nucleotides, the CDR3 is TGTGCCAGCAGTTTCCCGGGACTAGCGGGGGCCCGTGCTAGCACAGATACGCAGTATTTT. Translation: CASSFPGLAGARASTDTQYF. V gene TRBV6-6 combines with J gene TRBJ2-3; 14 bases match TRBD2. Germline trimming cut 4 bases from V and 0 bases from J; bases unmatched to any gene: 12. This CDR3 is 20 amino acids long. Germline V CDR1 and CDR2: MNHNY, SVGAGI (reference sequence).

V and J are TRBV19 and TRBJ1-5; 7 bases fit TRBD1. CDR1 is LNHDA and CDR2 is SQIVND in the germline V gene (reference sequence). J lost 2 bases, V lost 2 bases, and 3 bases had no gene match. CDR3 length: 15 residues. Here the CDR3 reads CASSIIGQGNQPQHF. The CDR3 bases are TGTGCCAGTAGTATAATCGGACAGGGCAATCAGCCCCAGCATTTT. The full variable domain, its missing parts supplied by reference TRBV19 and TRBJ1-5, is DGGITQSPKYLFRKEGQNVTLSCEQNLNHDAMYWYRQDPGQGLRLIYYSQIVNDFQKGDIAEGYSVSREKKESFPLTVTSAQKNPTAFYLCASSIIGQGNQPQHFGDGTRLSIL.

This clonotype was seen only a few times. The chain has TRBV7-9 and TRBJ2-2; no firm D call. This CDR3 is built from 15 residues. CDR1 and CDR2 from the germline V gene are SEHNR and FQNEAQ (reference sequence). Trimming removed 5 bases at V and 1 base at J, with 11 bases between. CDR3 region: CASSPARMNTGELFF. As DNA, the CDR3 is TGTGCCAGCAGCCCCGCCCGGATGAACACCGGGGAGCTGTTTTTT.

The chain couples TRBV10-3 to TRBJ1-3; 10 nucleotides line up with TRBD1. The CDR3 loop spans 15 amino acids. With V trimmed by 3 bases and J by 6 bases, 5 bases remained unmatched. CDR1 and CDR2 from the germline V gene are ENHRY and SYGVKD. For the CDR3, the DNA is TGTGCCATCAGTGACGCCGGGACAGGGGTAAACACCATATATTTT. It translates to CAISDAGTGVNTIYF.

The table lists this clonotype with many counts. The genes are TRBV7-9 and TRBJ2-7, with D tentatively TRBD1 (6 bases). V was shortened by 4 bases and J by 3 bases, with 16 bases between the two germline ends. The CDR3 sequence is 15 residues long. Per the germline V gene, CDR1 is SEHNR and CDR2 is FQNEAQ (reference sequence). CDR3 nucleotide sequence: TGTGCCAGCAGCTCCGGACAGACCGAGGGCTACGAGCAGTACTTC. This encodes CASSSGQTEGYEQYF. The complete variable domain, with remaining parts taken from reference TRBV7-9 and TRBJ2-7, reads DTGVSQNPRHKITKRGQNVTFRCDPISEHNRLYWYRQTLGQGPEFLTYFQNEAQLEKSRLLSDRFSAERPKGSFSTLEIQRTEQGDSAMYLCASSSGQTEGYEQYFGPGTRLTVT.

This clonotype was counted ten times or more. The chain employs TRBV6-2 or TRBV6-3 and TRBJ1-5, with a possible D match to TRBD1 (5 bases). Trimming cost V 6 bases and J 2 bases, with 17 bases left between them. Germline CDR1 is MNHEY and CDR2 is SVGEGT. The CDR3 has 16 residues. This chain's CDR3 is CASREPGNGGNQPQHF. CDR3 nucleotide sequence: TGTGCCAGCAGAGAGCCAGGGAACGGGGGCAATCAGCCCCAGCATTTT.

This clonotype was picked up many times. The chain has TRBV4-1 and TRBJ1-2; 7 bases match TRBD1. V trimming: 0 bases; J trimming: 3 bases; junction bases outside the gene matches: 7. The length of the CDR3 is 16 residues. Germline V gene lookup returns CDR1 MGHRA and CDR2 YSYEKL. The CDR3 region is CASSQDMRQGYYGYTF. DNA for the CDR3: TGCGCCAGCAGCCAAGACATGAGACAGGGTTACTATGGCTACACCTTC.

This clonotype came up a few times. CDR3 sequence: CASSVAPGQPQHF. CDR3 nucleotides: TGTGCCAGCAGCGTAGCCCCAGGACAGCCCCAGCATTTT. V and J are TRBV9 and TRBJ1-5; D is unresolved. CDR3 length: 13 amino acids. Germline CDR1 SGDLS, CDR2 YYNGEE. V was shortened by 0 bases and J by 7 bases, with 8 bases between the two germline ends. Full variable domain (rest looked up from reference TRBV9 and TRBJ1-5): DSGVTQTPKHLITATGQRVTLRCSPRSGDLSVYWYQQSLDQGLQFLIQYYNGEERAKGNILERFSAQQFPDLHSELNLSSLELGDSALYFCASSVAPGQPQHFGDGTRLSIL.